Listed here are 17 T cell receptor beta chains from one sample, sequenced in a study of T cells expressing NK-cell markers. TCRdb reanalyzed the 5' RACE reads, giving one entry per CDR3 protein sequence and no DNA. Its clone listing holds 500,000 to 700,000 distinct CDR3 sequences. The specimen was blood T cells: a sorted CD56 or NKG2C T cell subset, CD4+ or CD8+ T cells, or bulk PBMC T cells (not recorded which). The receptor source for this set is a man between 18 and 29 years old in good health.

V usage is TRBV12-3 or TRBV12-4 and J usage is TRBJ2-3. The length of the CDR3 is 13 residues. The CDR3 reads CASSLRRTDTQYF.

The V call is TRBV20-1, the J call TRBJ2-2; TCRdb's D call of TRBD1 is untestable without DNA. Germline-derived CDR1 and CDR2 are DFQATT and SNEGSKA (reference sequence). The CDR3 spans 14 residues. CDR3 amino acids: CSALRTANTGELFF.

This chain joins TRBV20-1 and TRBJ2-1; TCRdb outputs TRBD2, but without DNA this stays unchecked. Germline-derived CDR1 and CDR2 are DFQATT and SNEGSKA (reference sequence). The CDR3 has 17 residues. CDR3 protein: CSARTVKEESPYNEQFF.

The rearrangement joins TRBV12-3 or TRBV12-4 to TRBJ2-1; checking the TCRdb D call of TRBD1 is not possible without DNA. CDR3 length: 14 amino acids. The CDR3 protein is CASSPGDSYNEQFF.

This chain uses TRBV6-4 with TRBJ2-2. Germline CDR1 reads MRHNA; CDR2 reads SNTAGT. This CDR3 region has 14 residues. CDR3 residues: CASSDASPTGELFF.

This chain connects TRBV10-2 to TRBJ2-1; TCRdb selects TRBD2, and the lack of DNA leaves this call unchecked. Germline CDR1 reads WSHSY; CDR2 reads SAAADI. CDR3 size: 14 residues. The CDR3 loop is CASKSPLAGNEQFF.

The gene calls are TRBV14 and TRBJ2-2. Per germline, CDR1 SGHDN and CDR2 FVKESK. This CDR3 comprises 17 residues. CDR3 amino acids: CASSQIPGVANTGELFF.

The CDR3 sequence is CASSLTGKENTEAFF. The chain couples TRBV5-1 to TRBJ1-1; TCRdb's D call of TRBD1 is untestable without DNA. The CDR3 is made up of 15 amino acids. Per the germline V gene, CDR1 is SGHRS and CDR2 is YFSETQ.

This chain joins TRBV28 and TRBJ2-7; TCRdb calls TRBD1, which cannot be checked without DNA. This CDR3 contains 14 residues. Germline V gene data show CDR1 as MDHEN and CDR2 as SYDVKM. CDR3 amino acids: CASSYDRTGDEQYF.

The V and J genes are TRBV20-1 and TRBJ1-5; TCRdb's assignment of TRBD1 cannot be checked, as there is no DNA. The germline V gene encodes CDR1 DFQATT and CDR2 SNEGSKA (reference sequence). This CDR3 is built from 15 residues. The CDR3 is CSASVSRGQGQPQHF.

The V and J genes are TRBV5-1 and TRBJ1-2; TCRdb names TRBD1, which stays unverified in the absence of DNA. The CDR3 totals 15 residues. In germline, CDR1 is SGHRS, CDR2 YFSETQ. CDR3 sequence reads: CASSPIGSQGYGYTF.

The J gene is TRBJ2-7, the V gene TRBV19; as DNA is missing, the TRBD1 call by TCRdb cannot be tested. The CDR3 spans 13 residues. Germline V gene data show CDR1 as LNHDA and CDR2 as SQIVND (reference sequence). The CDR3: CASSRTGYYEQYF. Using reference TRBV19 and TRBJ2-7 for the parts outside the CDR3, the full variable domain is DGGITQSPKYLFRKEGQNVTLSCEQNLNHDAMYWYRQDPGQGLRLIYYSQIVNDFQKGDIAEGYSVSREKKESFPLTVTSAQKNPTAFYLCASSRTGYYEQYFGPGTRLTVT.

The chain links TRBV12-3 or TRBV12-4 to TRBJ2-7; TCRdb gives TRBD2 as the D gene, but with no DNA this cannot be confirmed. The CDR3 totals 14 residues. CDR3 region: CASGKTSASYEQYF.

The chain recombines TRBV7-3 with TRBJ2-2; the D call from TCRdb, TRBD1, cannot be confirmed without DNA. This CDR3 has 14 amino acids. Germline CDR1 SGHTA, CDR2 FQGTGA. CDR3 in amino acids: CASSPQGADGELFF.

The J gene is TRBJ2-1, the V gene TRBV4-3; the TRBD2 assignment by TCRdb is unverifiable without DNA. This CDR3 is 16 amino acids long. Germline CDR1 reads LGHNA; CDR2 reads YSLEER. CDR3 sequence reads: CASSQEVSGTYNEQFF.

The chain links TRBV7-9 to TRBJ2-7; TCRdb indicates TRBD1, and absent DNA this call remains unverified. The CDR3 consists of 16 residues. From germline, CDR1 is SEHNR and CDR2 FQNEAQ (reference sequence). The CDR3 region is CASSIYTGGPSYEQYF.

The chain joins TRBV6-1 to TRBJ2-1; checking the TCRdb D call of TRBD2 is not possible without DNA. Germline V CDR1 and CDR2: MNHNS, SASEGT. CDR3 length: 20 amino acids. The CDR3 sequence is CASSEIPPGRLAGSYNEQFF.